A selection of T cell receptor beta chains follows, all from one sample in a study of memory CD4+ T cells and cytomegalovirus serostatus. The method was immunoSEQ multiplex PCR; TCRdb's version includes in-frame clones alone and lacks a portion of them. Altogether over 65,000 clones are present, about 78% being singletons, with the ten largest covering approximately 4.8%. The specimen sequenced was memory CD4+ T cells from blood. The receptors originated from an adult in good health and CMV-seropositive. CDR3s leave out the opening cysteine and the closing phenylalanine or tryptophan.

j_gene | v_gene | CDR3aa
TRBJ1-2 | TRBV28 | ASSLSPPRGGGYYGYT
TRBJ1-3 | TRBV4-2 | ASRDDPISGNTIY
TRBJ2-2 | TRBV6-5 | ASSLGGGLTGELF
TRBJ2-7 | TRBV19 | ASSPEHGQGYEQY
TRBJ2-6 | TRBV6-4 | ASSDEGGGANVLT
TRBJ2-7 | TRBV29-1 | SVGQGDYEQY
TRBJ2-7 | TRBV29-1 | SVEGGSRGISYEQY
TRBJ1-2 | TRBV28 | ASSLTGGPGYT
TRBJ1-2 | TRBV5-3 | ARSFGATNYGYT
TRBJ2-3 | TRBV5-1 | ASSPRTSGFTDTQY
TRBJ1-1 | TRBV7-3 | ASSLTADRKEAF
TRBJ1-5 | TRBV6-1 | ASSDDLAGGYQPQH
TRBJ1-5 | TRBV18 | ASSLQGAGQPQH
TRBJ1-2 | TRBV7-2 | ASSLKRTGYNYGYT
TRBJ1-4 | TRBV7-6 | ASSRDRGGEKLF
TRBJ1-6 | TRBV6-1 | ASSETQGSNSPLH
TRBJ1-1 | TRBV7-9 | ASSSRGTNTEAF
TRBJ1-1 | TRBV6-6 | ASSYIIGQGFTEAF
TRBJ2-5 | TRBV6-5 | ASRDGRALQETQY
TRBJ2-1 | TRBV29-1 | SVQGQPSYNEQF
TRBJ1-2 | TRBV5-4 | ASSLGGREYGYT
TRBJ2-1 | TRBV11-3 | ASSPSYGRQGAHEQF
TRBJ1-5 | TRBV5-1 | ASREDPRQPQH
TRBJ2-3 | TRBV28 | ASSFTDTQY
TRBJ1-5 | TRBV6-5 | ASRALVGPQH
TRBJ1-3 | TRBV7-9 | ASSLAASSGNTIY
TRBJ1-5 | TRBV6-1 | ASSEVGEDPPQH
TRBJ1-1 | TRBV10-1 | ASSDSRKNTEAF
TRBJ2-1 | TRBV12-5 | ASGLGGLAGEQF
TRBJ1-5 | TRBV18 | ASSPPNEALQH
TRBJ1-4 | TRBV19 | ATRELSNEKLF
TRBJ2-5 | TRBV28 | ASSPPGQGARETQY
TRBJ1-1 | TRBV6-5 | ASRGRQGNTEAF
TRBJ1-1 | TRBV19 | ASSNPKTTGANTEAF
TRBJ1-2 | TRBV25-1 | ASRSGQGAFYGYT
TRBJ1-1 | TRBV5-4 | APGARWNTEAF
TRBJ1-3 | TRBV10-3 | AISDSSGLFGNTIY
TRBJ1-3 | TRBV18 | ASSPPGRISGNTIY
TRBJ1-3 | TRBV7-3 | ASSFLRGLGGNTIY
TRBJ2-7 | TRBV5-1 | ASSLGDSYYEQY
TRBJ2-5 | TRBV5-1 | ASSLAPGGPETQY
TRBJ2-5 | TRBV27 | ASSSTPGTSGRGKTQY
TRBJ2-1 | TRBV7-9 | ASSLNPSVGSAYNEQF
TRBJ2-2 | TRBV19 | ASSIPIGTGELF
TRBJ2-7 | TRBV5-1 | ASSAGTPTYEQY
TRBJ2-7 | TRBV2 | ASSENRAGGEQY
TRBJ2-3 | TRBV25-1 | ASRTGADTQY
TRBJ2-1 | TRBV7-2 | ASSAGRADEQF
TRBJ1-2 | TRBV2 | ASSEWQGEGYT
TRBJ2-2 | TRBV9 | ASSPPAGELF
TRBJ2-2 | TRBV9 | ASSVGDTGELF
TRBJ1-4 | TRBV29-1 | SVEKARRNEKLF
TRBJ1-5 | TRBV7-8 | ASSRRGEQPQH
TRBJ2-5 | TRBV19 | ASSSRQGVRSETQY
TRBJ2-5 | TRBV5-4 | ASSLALTGQTQY
TRBJ2-7 | TRBV7-9 | ASSVTGYEQY